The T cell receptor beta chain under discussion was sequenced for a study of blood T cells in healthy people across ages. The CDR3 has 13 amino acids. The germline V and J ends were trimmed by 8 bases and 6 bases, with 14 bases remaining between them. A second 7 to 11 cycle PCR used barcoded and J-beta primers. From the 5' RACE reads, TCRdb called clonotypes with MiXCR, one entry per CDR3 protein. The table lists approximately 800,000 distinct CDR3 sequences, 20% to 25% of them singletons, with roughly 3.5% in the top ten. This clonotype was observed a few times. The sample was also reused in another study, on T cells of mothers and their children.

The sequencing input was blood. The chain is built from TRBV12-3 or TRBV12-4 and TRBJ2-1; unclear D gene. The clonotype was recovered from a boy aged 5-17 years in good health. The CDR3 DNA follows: TGTGCCAGCCGTGTCAGGCTGATCAATGAGCAGTTCTTC. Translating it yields CASRVRLINEQFF.